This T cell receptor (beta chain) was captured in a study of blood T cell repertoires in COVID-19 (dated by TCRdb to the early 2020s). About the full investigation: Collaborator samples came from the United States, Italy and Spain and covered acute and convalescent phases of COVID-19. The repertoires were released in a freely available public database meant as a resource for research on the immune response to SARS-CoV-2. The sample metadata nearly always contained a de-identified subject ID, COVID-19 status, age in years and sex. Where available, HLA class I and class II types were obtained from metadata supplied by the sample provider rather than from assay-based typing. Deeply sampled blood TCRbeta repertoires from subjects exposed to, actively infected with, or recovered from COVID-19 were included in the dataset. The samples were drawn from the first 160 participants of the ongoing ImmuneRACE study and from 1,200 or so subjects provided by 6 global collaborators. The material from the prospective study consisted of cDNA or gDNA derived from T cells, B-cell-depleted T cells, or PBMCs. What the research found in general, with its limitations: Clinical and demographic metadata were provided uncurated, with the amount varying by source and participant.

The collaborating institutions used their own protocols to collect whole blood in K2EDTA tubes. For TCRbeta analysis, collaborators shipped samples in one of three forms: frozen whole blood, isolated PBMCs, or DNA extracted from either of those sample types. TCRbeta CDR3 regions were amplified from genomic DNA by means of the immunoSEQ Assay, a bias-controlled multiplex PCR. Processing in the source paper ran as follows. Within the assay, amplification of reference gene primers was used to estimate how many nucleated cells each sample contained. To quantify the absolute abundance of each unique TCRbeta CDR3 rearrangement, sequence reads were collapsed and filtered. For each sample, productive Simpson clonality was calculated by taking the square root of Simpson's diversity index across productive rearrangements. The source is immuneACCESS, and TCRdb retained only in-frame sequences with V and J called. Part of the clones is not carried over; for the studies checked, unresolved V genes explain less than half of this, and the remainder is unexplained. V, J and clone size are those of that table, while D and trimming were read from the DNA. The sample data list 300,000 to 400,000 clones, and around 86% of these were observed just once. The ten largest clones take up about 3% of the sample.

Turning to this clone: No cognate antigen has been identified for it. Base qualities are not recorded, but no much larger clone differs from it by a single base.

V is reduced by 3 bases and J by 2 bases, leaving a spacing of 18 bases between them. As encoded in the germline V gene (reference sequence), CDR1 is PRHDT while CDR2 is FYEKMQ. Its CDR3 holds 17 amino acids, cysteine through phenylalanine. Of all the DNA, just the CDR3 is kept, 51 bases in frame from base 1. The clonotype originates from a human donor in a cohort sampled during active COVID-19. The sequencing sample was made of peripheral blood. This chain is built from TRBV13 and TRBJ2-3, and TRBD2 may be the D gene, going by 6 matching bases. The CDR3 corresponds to CASSFNQAGPYTDTQYF. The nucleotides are TGTGCCAGCAGCTTTAATCAAGCGGGTCCTTACACAGATACGCAGTATTTT.